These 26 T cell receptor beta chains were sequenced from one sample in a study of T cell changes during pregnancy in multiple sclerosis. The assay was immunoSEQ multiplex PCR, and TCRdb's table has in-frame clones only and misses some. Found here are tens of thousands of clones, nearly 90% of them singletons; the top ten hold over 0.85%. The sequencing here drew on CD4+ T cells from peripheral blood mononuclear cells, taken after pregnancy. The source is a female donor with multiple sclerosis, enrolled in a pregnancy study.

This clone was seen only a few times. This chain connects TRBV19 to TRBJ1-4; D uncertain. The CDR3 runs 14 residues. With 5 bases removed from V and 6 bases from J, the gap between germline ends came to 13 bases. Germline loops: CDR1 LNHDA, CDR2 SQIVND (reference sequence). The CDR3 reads CASSGWQVDEKLFF. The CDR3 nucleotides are TGTGCCAGTAGTGGTTGGCAAGTTGATGAAAAACTGTTTTTT.

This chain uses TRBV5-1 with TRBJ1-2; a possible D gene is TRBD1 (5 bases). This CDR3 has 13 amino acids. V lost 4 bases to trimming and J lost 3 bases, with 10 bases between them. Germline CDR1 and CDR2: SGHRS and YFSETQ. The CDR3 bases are TGCGCCAGCAGCAGATCGGGGGACTATGGCTACACCTTC. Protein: CASSRSGDYGYTF. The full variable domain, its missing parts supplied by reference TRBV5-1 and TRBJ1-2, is KAGVTQTPRYLIKTRGQQVTLSCSPISGHRSVSWYQQTPGQGLQFLFEYFSETQRNKGNFPGRFSGRQFSNSRSEMNVSTLELGDSALYLCASSRSGDYGYTFGSGTRLTVV.

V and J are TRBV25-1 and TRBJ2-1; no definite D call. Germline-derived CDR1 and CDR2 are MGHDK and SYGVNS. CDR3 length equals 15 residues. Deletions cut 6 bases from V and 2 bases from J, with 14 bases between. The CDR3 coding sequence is TGTGCCAGCAGCGCTGGCGCTAGTGCCTACAATGAGCAGTTCTTC. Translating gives CASSAGASAYNEQFF.

The CDR3 protein is CASTTSGVLSGANVLTF. The CDR3, as DNA: TGTGCCAGTACGACTAGCGGGGTGCTCTCTGGGGCCAACGTCCTGACTTTC. This chain joins TRBV19 and TRBJ2-6; 11 bases agree with TRBD2. V dropped 7 bases and J dropped 0; count of bases not matched to a gene: 5. This CDR3 is built from 17 residues. The germline V gene encodes CDR1 LNHDA and CDR2 SQIVND (reference sequence).

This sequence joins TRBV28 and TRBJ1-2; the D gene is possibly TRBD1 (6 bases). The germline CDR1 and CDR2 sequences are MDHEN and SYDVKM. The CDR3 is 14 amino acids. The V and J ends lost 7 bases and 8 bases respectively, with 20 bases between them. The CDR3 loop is CASTAGEGERGYTF. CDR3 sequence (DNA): TGTGCCAGCACCGCTGGGGAGGGGGAAAGGGGCTACACCTTC.

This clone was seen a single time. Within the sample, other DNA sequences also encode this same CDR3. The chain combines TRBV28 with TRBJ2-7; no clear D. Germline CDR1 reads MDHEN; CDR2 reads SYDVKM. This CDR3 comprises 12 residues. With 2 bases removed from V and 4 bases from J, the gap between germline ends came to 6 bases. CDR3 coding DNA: TGTGCCAGCAGTTTAAACGGTTACGAGCAGTACTTC. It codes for CASSLNGYEQYF.

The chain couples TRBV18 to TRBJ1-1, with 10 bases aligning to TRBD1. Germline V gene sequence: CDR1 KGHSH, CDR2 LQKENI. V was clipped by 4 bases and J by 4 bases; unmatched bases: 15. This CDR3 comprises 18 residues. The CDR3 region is CASSRSQGQGRMGTEAFF. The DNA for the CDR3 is TGTGCCAGCTCACGTAGCCAGGGACAGGGGAGGATGGGCACTGAAGCTTTCTTT.

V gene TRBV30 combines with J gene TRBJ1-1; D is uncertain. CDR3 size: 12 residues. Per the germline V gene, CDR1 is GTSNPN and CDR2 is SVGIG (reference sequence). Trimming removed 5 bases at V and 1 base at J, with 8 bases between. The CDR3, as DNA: TGTGCCTGGTCCCAAGCGAACACTGAAGCTTTCTTT. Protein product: CAWSQANTEAFF.

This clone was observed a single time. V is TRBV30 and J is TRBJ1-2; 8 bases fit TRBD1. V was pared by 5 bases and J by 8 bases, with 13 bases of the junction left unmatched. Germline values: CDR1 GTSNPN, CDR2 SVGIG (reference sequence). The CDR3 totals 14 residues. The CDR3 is CAWARQGSLGGYTF. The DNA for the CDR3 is TGTGCCTGGGCCAGACAGGGGTCCTTGGGGGGCTACACCTTC.

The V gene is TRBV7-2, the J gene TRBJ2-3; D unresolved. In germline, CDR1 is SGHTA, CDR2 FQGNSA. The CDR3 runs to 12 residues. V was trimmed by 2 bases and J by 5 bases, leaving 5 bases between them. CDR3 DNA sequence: TGTGCCAGCAGCTTATTGCGAGATACGCAGTATTTT. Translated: CASSLLRDTQYF.

CDR3 region: CASSLEGSGSYEQYF. As DNA, the CDR3 is TGCGCCAGCAGCTTGGAGGGGTCTGGGTCCTACGAGCAGTACTTC. This chain uses TRBV5-1 with TRBJ2-7; D is possibly TRBD1 (5 bases). V lost 0 bases, J lost 1 base, and 11 bases lay in between. Germline assignment: CDR1 SGHRS and CDR2 YFSETQ. This CDR3 has 15 residues.

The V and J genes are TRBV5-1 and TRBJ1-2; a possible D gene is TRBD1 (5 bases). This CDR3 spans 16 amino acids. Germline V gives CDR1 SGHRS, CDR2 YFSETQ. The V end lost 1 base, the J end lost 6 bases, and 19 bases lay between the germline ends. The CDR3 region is CASSLTDPRLGDGYTF. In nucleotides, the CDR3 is TGCGCCAGCAGCTTGACAGACCCTCGTTTAGGGGATGGCTACACCTTC. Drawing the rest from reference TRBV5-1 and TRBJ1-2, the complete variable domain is KAGVTQTPRYLIKTRGQQVTLSCSPISGHRSVSWYQQTPGQGLQFLFEYFSETQRNKGNFPGRFSGRQFSNSRSEMNVSTLELGDSALYLCASSLTDPRLGDGYTFGSGTRLTVV.

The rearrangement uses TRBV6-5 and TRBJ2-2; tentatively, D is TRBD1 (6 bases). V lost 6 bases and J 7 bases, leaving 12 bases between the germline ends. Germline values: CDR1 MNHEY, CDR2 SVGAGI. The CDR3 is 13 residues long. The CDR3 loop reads CASSPTGYGELFF. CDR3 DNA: TGTGCCAGCAGCCCCACAGGGTACGGGGAGCTGTTTTTT.

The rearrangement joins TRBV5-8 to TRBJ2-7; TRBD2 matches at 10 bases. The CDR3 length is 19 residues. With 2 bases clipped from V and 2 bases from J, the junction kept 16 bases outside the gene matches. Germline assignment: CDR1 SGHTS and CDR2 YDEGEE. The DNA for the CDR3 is TGTGCCAGCAGCTTTGGGAGGGCTAGCGGGGGCCCGGCCCCCTACGAGCAGTACTTC. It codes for CASSFGRASGGPAPYEQYF. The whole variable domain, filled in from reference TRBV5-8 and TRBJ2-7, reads EAGVTQSPTHLIKTRGQQATLRCSPISGHTSVYWYQQALGLGLQFLLWYDEGEERNRGNFPPRFSGRQFPNYSSELNVNALELEDSALYLCASSFGRASGGPAPYEQYFGPGTRLTVT.

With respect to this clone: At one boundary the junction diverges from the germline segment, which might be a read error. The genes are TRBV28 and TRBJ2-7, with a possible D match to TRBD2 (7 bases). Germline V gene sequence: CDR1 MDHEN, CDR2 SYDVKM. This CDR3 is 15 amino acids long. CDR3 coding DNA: TGTGCCAGCAGTGCAAATTCACTCGGGGGGCGGGAGCCGGTATTC. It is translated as CASSANSLGGREPVF.

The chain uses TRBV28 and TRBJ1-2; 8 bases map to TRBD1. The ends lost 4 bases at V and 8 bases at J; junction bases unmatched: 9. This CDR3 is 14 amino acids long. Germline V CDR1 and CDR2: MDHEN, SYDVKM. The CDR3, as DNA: TGTGCCAGCAGTTGGCCAGGGGGCGCTCTGGGCTACACCTTC. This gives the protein CASSWPGGALGYTF.

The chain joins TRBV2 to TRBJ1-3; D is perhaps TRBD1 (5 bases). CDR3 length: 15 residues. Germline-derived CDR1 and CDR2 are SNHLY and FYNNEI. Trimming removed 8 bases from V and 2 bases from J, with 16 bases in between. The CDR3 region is CASYLDRNPGNTIYF. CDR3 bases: TGTGCCAGCTACCTCGACAGAAATCCTGGAAACACCATATATTTT.

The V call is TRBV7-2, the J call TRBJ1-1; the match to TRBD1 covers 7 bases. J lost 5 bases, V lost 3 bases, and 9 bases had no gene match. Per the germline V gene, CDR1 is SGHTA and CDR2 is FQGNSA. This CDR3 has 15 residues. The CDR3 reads CASSFLGQVGTEAFF. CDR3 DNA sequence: TGTGCCAGCAGCTTCCTCGGACAGGTAGGGACTGAAGCTTTCTTT.

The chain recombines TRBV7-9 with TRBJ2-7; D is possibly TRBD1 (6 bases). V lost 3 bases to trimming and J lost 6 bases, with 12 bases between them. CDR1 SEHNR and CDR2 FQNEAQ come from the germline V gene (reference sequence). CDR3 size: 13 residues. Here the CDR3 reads CASSFTGTGEQYF. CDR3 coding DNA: TGTGCCAGCAGCTTCACAGGGACGGGCGAGCAGTACTTC. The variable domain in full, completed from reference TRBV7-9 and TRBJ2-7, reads DTGVSQNPRHKITKRGQNVTFRCDPISEHNRLYWYRQTLGQGPEFLTYFQNEAQLEKSRLLSDRFSAERPKGSFSTLEIQRTEQGDSAMYLCASSFTGTGEQYFGPGTRLTVT.

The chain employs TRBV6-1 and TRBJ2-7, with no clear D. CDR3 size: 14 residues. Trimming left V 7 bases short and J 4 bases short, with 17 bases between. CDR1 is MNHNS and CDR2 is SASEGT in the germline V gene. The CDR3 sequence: CASTEPTRTYEQYF. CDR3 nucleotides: TGTGCCAGCACCGAACCGACTCGCACGTACGAGCAGTACTTC.

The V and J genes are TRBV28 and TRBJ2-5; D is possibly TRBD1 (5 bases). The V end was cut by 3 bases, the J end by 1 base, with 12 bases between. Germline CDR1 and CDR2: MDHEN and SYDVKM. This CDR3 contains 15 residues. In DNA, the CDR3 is TGTGCCAGCAGTTTCCCGGACACCTCCCAAGAGACCCAGTACTTC. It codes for CASSFPDTSQETQYF.

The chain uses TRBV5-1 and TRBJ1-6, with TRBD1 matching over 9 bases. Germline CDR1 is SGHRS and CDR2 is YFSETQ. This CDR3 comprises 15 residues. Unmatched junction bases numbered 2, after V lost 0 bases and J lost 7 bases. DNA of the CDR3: TGCGCCAGCAGCTTGGAGGGACAGGGAAATTCACCCCTCCACTTT. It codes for CASSLEGQGNSPLHF.

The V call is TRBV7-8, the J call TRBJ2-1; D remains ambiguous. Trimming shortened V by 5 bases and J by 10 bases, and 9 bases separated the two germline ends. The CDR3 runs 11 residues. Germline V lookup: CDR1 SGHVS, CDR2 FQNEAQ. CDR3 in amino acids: CASSPLLEQFF. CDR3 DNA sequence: TGTGCCAGCAGCCCACTTTTGGAGCAGTTCTTC. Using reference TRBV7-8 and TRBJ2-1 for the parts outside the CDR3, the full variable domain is GAGVSQSPRYKVAKRGQDVALRCDPISGHVSLFWYQQALGQGPEFLTYFQNEAQLDKSGLPSDRFFAERPEGSVSTLKIQRTQQEDSAVYLCASSPLLEQFFGPGTRLTVL.

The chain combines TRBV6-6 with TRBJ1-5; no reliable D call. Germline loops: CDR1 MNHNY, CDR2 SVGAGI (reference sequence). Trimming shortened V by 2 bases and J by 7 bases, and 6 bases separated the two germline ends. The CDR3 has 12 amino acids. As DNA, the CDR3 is TGTGCCAGCAGTTACGCGGTACAGCCCCAGCATTTT. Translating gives CASSYAVQPQHF.

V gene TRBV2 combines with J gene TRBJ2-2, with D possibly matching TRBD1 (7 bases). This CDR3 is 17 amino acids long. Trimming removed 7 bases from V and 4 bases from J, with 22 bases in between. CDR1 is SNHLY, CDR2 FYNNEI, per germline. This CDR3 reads CASIRGDWGAGTGELFF. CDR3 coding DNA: TGTGCCAGCATCAGGGGGGATTGGGGTGCGGGCACCGGGGAGCTGTTTTTT. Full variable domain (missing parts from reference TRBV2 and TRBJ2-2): EPEVTQTPSHQVTQMGQEVILRCVPISNHLYFYWYRQILGQKVEFLVSFYNNEISEKSEIFDDQFSVERPDGSNFTLKIRSTKLEDSAMYFCASIRGDWGAGTGELFFGEGSRLTVL.

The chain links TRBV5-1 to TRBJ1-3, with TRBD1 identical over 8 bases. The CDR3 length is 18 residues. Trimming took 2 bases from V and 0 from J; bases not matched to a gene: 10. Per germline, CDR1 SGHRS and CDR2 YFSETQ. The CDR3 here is CASSFGGQGGSSGNTIYF. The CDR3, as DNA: TGCGCCAGCAGCTTCGGAGGACAGGGAGGTTCCTCTGGAAACACCATATATTTT.